The next 21 T cell receptor beta chains were all read from a single sample in a study of T cells in Graves' hyperthyroidism and ophthalmopathy. Amplification of TCR beta CDR3 regions used RNA as the template. Initially, a first-round RT-PCR of the TCR CDR3 employed the HTBI primer set. TCRdb called the multiplex PCR reads again in MiXCR, with one record for every CDR3 protein. Of approximately 700,000 distinct CDR3 sequences in the sample, about a sixth were seen once. Sequenced input: blood. Source of these receptors: a man between 18 and 29 years old with Graves' hyperthyroidism.

The V and J genes are TRBV29-1 and TRBJ1-4; D may be TRBD1 (5 bases). Germline V CDR1 and CDR2: SQVTM, ANQGSEA. The CDR3 sequence is 12 residues long. Trimming left V 0 bases short and J 12 bases short, with 11 bases between. CDR3 amino acids: CSVEDLGTELFF. CDR3 sequence (DNA): TGCAGCGTTGAAGATCTCGGGACGGAACTGTTTTTT.

The J gene is TRBJ2-1, the V gene TRBV24-1; D may be TRBD2 (6 bases). The CDR3 is 15 amino acids. The V and J ends lost 3 bases and 2 bases respectively, with 10 bases between them. CDR1 is KGHDR, CDR2 SFDVKD, per germline. The CDR3 coding sequence is TGTGCCACCAGTGATCCTAGCGAGGCCTACAATGAGCAGTTCTTC. It codes for CATSDPSEAYNEQFF.

The sample holds many counts of this clonotype. This sequence joins TRBV27 and TRBJ2-3; 9 nucleotides line up with TRBD2. After removal of 4 bases from V and 4 bases from J, the junction contained 3 bases not matched to a gene. The CDR3 has 14 amino acids. CDR1 and CDR2 from the germline V gene are MNHEY and SMNVEV (reference sequence). CDR3 bases: TGTGCCAGCAGTTGGACTAGCGACTCAGATACGCAGTATTTT. As protein: CASSWTSDSDTQYF.

The gene calls are TRBV19 and TRBJ1-2; 11 bases agree with TRBD1. V trimming: 4 bases; J trimming: 4 bases; junction bases outside the gene matches: 5. This CDR3 is 15 amino acids long. Germline CDR1 LNHDA, CDR2 SQIVND (reference sequence). CDR3 coding DNA: TGTGCCAGTAGTAGAGACGGGACAGGGGGCTATGGCTACACCTTC. It specifies CASSRDGTGGYGYTF.

This clonotype was recorded many times. V is TRBV28 and J is TRBJ2-7, with D perhaps TRBD1 (6 bases). This CDR3 comprises 12 residues. V lost 2 bases, J lost 6 bases, and 8 bases lay in between. Looked up from germline, CDR1 is MDHEN and CDR2 is SYDVKM. The CDR3 region has the DNA TGTGCCAGCAGTTTAGTACAGGGCGAGCAGTACTTC. This sequence encodes CASSLVQGEQYF.

The V and J genes are TRBV29-1 and TRBJ2-1, with D possibly TRBD1 on 6 matching bases. The CDR3 is made up of 15 amino acids. Germline V gene data show CDR1 as SQVTM and CDR2 as ANQGSEA. V was clipped by 5 bases and J by 9 bases, with 23 bases between them. The CDR3 DNA follows: TGCAGCGTTCCTGACAGGTGGTCAGCAGGTTCTGAGCAGTTCTTC. Translation gives CSVPDRWSAGSEQFF.

This clonotype was detected only a few times. The chain couples TRBV27 to TRBJ2-7; perhaps TRBD1 as D (6 bases). V gave up 3 bases and J gave up 2 bases, with 11 bases separating them. From germline, CDR1 is MNHEY and CDR2 SMNVEV (reference sequence). The CDR3 is 14 amino acids. CDR3: CASSLNRAAYEQYF. The CDR3 DNA sequence: TGTGCCAGCAGTTTGAACAGGGCAGCCTACGAGCAGTACTTC.

This clonotype came up a few times. V gene TRBV3-1 combines with J gene TRBJ2-2; 8 nucleotides align to TRBD1. V was clipped by 6 bases and J by 0 bases; unmatched bases: 3. The CDR3 has 15 amino acids. Germline CDR1 reads LGHDT; CDR2 reads YNNKEL (reference sequence). The CDR3 sequence: CASRGTGPNTGELFF. The CDR3 coding sequence is TGTGCCAGCAGGGGGACAGGCCCGAACACCGGGGAGCTGTTTTTT. The full variable domain, in which reference TRBV3-1 and TRBJ2-2 provide the parts outside the CDR3, is DTAVSQTPKYLVTQMGNDKSIKCEQNLGHDTMYWYKQDSKKFLKIMFSYNNKELIINETVPNRFSPKSPDKAHLNLHINSLELGDSAVYFCASRGTGPNTGELFFGEGSRLTVL.

This clonotype appeared a few times. This sequence joins TRBV12-3 or TRBV12-4 and TRBJ2-1, with TRBD2 matching over 7 bases. V was clipped by 5 bases and J by 3 bases; unmatched bases: 13. The CDR3 length is 17 residues. CDR3 coding DNA: TGTGCCAGCAGTCATAGCCAGCGGGGCAACCTCTACAATGAGCAGTTCTTC. Protein sequence: CASSHSQRGNLYNEQFF.

This clonotype was counted between two and nine times. V and J are TRBV15 and TRBJ2-5, with a tentative D call TRBD1 (6 bases). Germline V gene data show CDR1 as LNHNV and CDR2 as YYDKDF (reference sequence). Trimming stripped 3 bases from V and 2 bases from J, with 19 bases between. This CDR3 region has 17 residues. The DNA for the CDR3 is TGTGCCACCAGCAGGACGTCAGGGGCCAGACTACAAGAGACCCAGTACTTC. Amino acid sequence: CATSRTSGARLQETQYF.

At least ten counts were recorded for this clonotype. The genes are TRBV4-2 and TRBJ2-7; 11 bases line up with TRBD2. The CDR3 extends over 15 amino acids. V dropped 1 base and J dropped 5; count of bases not matched to a gene: 4. The germline V gene has CDR1 LGHNA and CDR2 YNFKEQ. CDR3 in amino acids: CASSQVGTSGNEQYF. The CDR3 DNA is TGTGCCAGCAGCCAAGTCGGGACTAGCGGCAACGAGCAGTACTTC.

This chain uses TRBV15 with TRBJ2-4; TRBD1 aligns across 11 bases. The V segment lost 4 bases and the J segment 1 base; nucleotides outside the gene matches: 12. CDR1 is LNHNV and CDR2 is YYDKDF in the germline V gene (reference sequence). The CDR3 loop spans 19 amino acids. DNA for the CDR3: TGTGCCACCAGCACCAGGACAGGGGGCAGAGGTTGGGCCAAAAACATTCAGTACTTC. Translation gives CATSTRTGGRGWAKNIQYF.

This clonotype has at least ten counts. The CDR3, as DNA: TGTGCCAGCAGCTTACGGCAGCCAAGCACAGATACGCAGTATTTT. This gives the protein CASSLRQPSTDTQYF. V is TRBV7-8 and J is TRBJ2-3; D is uncertain. CDR3 length equals 15 residues. Per the germline V gene, CDR1 is SGHVS and CDR2 is FQNEAQ. V gave up 2 bases and J gave up 0 bases, with 9 bases separating them.

V usage is TRBV10-3 and J usage is TRBJ2-7, with a possible D match to TRBD1 (5 bases). There are 14 residues in the CDR3. Germline V gene sequence: CDR1 ENHRY, CDR2 SYGVKD. With 1 base removed from V and 7 bases from J, the gap between germline ends came to 14 bases. CDR3 loop: CAISEWQGLGEQYF. As DNA, the CDR3 is TGTGCCATCAGTGAGTGGCAGGGTTTAGGGGAGCAGTACTTC.

This clonotype was picked up a small number of times. The chain joins TRBV18 to TRBJ2-3, with D maybe TRBD1 (6 bases). The CDR3 contains 15 residues. Trimming removed 6 bases at V and 4 bases at J, with 17 bases between. The germline gives CDR1 KGHSH, CDR2 LQKENI. This chain's CDR3 is CASSQTGQSSDTQYF. In DNA, the CDR3 is TGTGCCAGCTCCCAAACAGGGCAGAGTTCAGATACGCAGTATTTT.

This clonotype has a handful of counts. J is TRBJ2-5 and V is TRBV4-1; D unclear. Germline values: CDR1 MGHRA, CDR2 YSYEKL. Trimming pared 0 bases from V and 1 base from J, leaving 12 bases between. This CDR3 is 16 amino acids long. The CDR3 DNA sequence: TGCGCCAGCAGCCAAGATTTCGGAACCATCCAAGAGACCCAGTACTTC. It encodes CASSQDFGTIQETQYF.

This clonotype showed up many times. Written as DNA, the CDR3 is TGCAGTGCTAGAGAGGGGGAAATAGCGCAAGCCTACGAGCAGTACTTC. Translation: CSAREGEIAQAYEQYF. V is TRBV20-1 and J is TRBJ2-7, with D possibly being TRBD1 or TRBD2 (5 bases each). This CDR3 region has 16 residues. Trimming pared 0 bases from V and 2 bases from J, leaving 17 bases between. Germline values: CDR1 DFQATT, CDR2 SNEGSKA (reference sequence).

In this sample, this clonotype turned up many times. This chain joins TRBV12-3 or TRBV12-4 and TRBJ2-3; 8 nucleotides line up with TRBD2. V gave up 7 bases and J gave up 2 bases; unmatched junction bases: 8. This CDR3 is built from 15 residues. The CDR3 DNA reads TGTGCCAGCACCCTATCACTAGCGGACACAGATACGCAGTATTTT. Translating it yields CASTLSLADTDTQYF.

The table lists this clonotype with many counts. J is TRBJ1-5 and V is TRBV5-1, with D unresolved. Trimming pared 1 base from V and 5 bases from J, leaving 7 bases between. This CDR3 comprises 13 residues. Germline assignment: CDR1 SGHRS and CDR2 YFSETQ. CDR3 protein: CASSLKEDQPQHF. The DNA of the CDR3 is TGCGCCAGCAGCTTGAAGGAGGATCAGCCCCAGCATTTT.

V gene TRBV20-1 combines with J gene TRBJ1-2, with TRBD1 matching over 8 bases. The CDR3 has 14 amino acids. V lost 0 bases, J lost 5 bases, and 5 bases stayed unmatched. Germline V CDR1 and CDR2: DFQATT, SNEGSKA (reference sequence). This CDR3 reads CSAREAQGAYGYTF. In DNA form, the CDR3 reads TGCAGTGCTAGAGAGGCGCAGGGGGCTTATGGCTACACCTTC.

This chain links TRBV16 with TRBJ2-5; 10 positions agree with TRBD2. Germline V gives CDR1 KGHSY, CDR2 FQNENV. There are 15 residues in the CDR3. The V and J ends lost 2 bases and 2 bases, in that order; junction bases with no gene match: 2. This chain's CDR3 is CASSQGTSVQETQYF. CDR3 DNA: TGTGCCAGCAGCCAAGGGACTAGCGTTCAAGAGACCCAGTACTTC.